The 2 T cell receptor beta chains listed next were all sequenced from one sample in a study of blood T cell repertoires in COVID-19 (dated by TCRdb to the early 2020s). Library preparation used the immunoSEQ multiplex PCR assay. Not all clones reach the TCRdb copy of this immuneACCESS table, which keeps in-frame sequences only. Checked studies attribute under half of the gap to unresolved V genes and leave the rest unexplained. This sample is represented by around 170,000 clones; 80% to 90% of them were singletons. The top ten clones comprise about 1.9% of the sample. Sequenced: peripheral blood. The receptors come from a man between 18 and 29 years old who had recovered from COVID-19.

The rearrangement joins TRBV6-1 to TRBJ1-2; 11 bases are shared with TRBD1. There are 15 residues in the CDR3. V dropped 3 bases and J dropped 8; count of bases not matched to a gene: 8. Germline lookup yields CDR1 MNHNS and CDR2 SASEGT. The CDR3 protein is CASSDPGQGVWGYTF. CDR3 in DNA: TGTGCCAGCAGTGACCCGGGACAGGGGGTCTGGGGCTACACCTTC.

This chain connects TRBV7-9 to TRBJ1-1; TRBD1 matches 7 bases. The CDR3 is 13 amino acids. The J segment lost 8 bases and the V segment lost 1 base, leaving 4 bases of the junction unmatched. The germline V gene encodes CDR1 SEHNR and CDR2 FQNEAQ (reference sequence). The CDR3 region has the DNA TGTGCCAGCAGCTTAGGACAGGGCCTCGAAGCTTTCTTT. As protein: CASSLGQGLEAFF.